The clone carrying this TCR beta chain occurred a few times. From the RT-PCR reads, TCRdb called clonotypes with MiXCR, one entry per CDR3 protein. This repertoire shows almost 700,000 distinct CDR3 sequences, 13% to 15% found once; its top ten account for 3.6%. The germline V and J ends were trimmed by 0 bases and 4 bases, with 15 bases remaining between them. The CDR3 spans 15 residues. Germline V gene lookup returns CDR1 DFQATT and CDR2 SNEGSKA (reference sequence). This TCR derives from a female donor in good health, serving as a healthy control. Sequencing was carried out using memory CD4+ T cells from blood. The chain combines TRBV20-1 with TRBJ1-2; tentatively, D is TRBD1 (5 bases). The CDR3 DNA reads as TGCAGTGCTAGAGATCGTTCAGGGCCGGGCTATGGCTACACCTTC. Protein: CSARDRSGPGYGYTF.